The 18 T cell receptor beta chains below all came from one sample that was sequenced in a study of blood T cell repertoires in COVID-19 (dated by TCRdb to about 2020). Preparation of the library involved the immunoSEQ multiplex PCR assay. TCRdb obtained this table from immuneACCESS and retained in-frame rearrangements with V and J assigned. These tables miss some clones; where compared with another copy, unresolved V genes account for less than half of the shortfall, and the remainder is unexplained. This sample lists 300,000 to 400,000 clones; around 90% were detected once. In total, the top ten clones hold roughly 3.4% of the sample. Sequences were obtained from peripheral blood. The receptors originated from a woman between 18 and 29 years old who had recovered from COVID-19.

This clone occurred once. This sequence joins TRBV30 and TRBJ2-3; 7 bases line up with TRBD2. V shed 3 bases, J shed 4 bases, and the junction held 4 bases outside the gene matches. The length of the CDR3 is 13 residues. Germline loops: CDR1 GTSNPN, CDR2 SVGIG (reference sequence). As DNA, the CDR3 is TGTGCCTGGAGGGGGAGGGCCCCAGATACGCAGTATTTT. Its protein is CAWRGRAPDTQYF.

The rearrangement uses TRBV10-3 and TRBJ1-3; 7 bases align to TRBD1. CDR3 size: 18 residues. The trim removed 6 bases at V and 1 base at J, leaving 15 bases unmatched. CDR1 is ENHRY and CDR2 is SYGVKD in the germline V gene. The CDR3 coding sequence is TGTGCCATCAGATCGATGTTAGGACAGGATACTTCTGGAAACACCATATATTTT. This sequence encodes CAIRSMLGQDTSGNTIYF.

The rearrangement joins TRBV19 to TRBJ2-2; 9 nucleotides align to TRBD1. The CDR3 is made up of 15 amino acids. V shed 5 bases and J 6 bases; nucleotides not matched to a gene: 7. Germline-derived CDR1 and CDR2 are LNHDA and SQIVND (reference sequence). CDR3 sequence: CASSPTGGAAGELFF. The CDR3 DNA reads TGTGCCAGTAGTCCAACAGGGGGCGCCGCCGGGGAGCTGTTTTTT.

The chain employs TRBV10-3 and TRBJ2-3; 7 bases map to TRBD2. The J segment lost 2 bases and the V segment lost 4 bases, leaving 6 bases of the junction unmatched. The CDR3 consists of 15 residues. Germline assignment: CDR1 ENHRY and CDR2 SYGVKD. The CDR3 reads CAISVQREPTDTQYF. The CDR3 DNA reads TGTGCCATCAGTGTTCAGCGGGAACCCACAGATACGCAGTATTTT.

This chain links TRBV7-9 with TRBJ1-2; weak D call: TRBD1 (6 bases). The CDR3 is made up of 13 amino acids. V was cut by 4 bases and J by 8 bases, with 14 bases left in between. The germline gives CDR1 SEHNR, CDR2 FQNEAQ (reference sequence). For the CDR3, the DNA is TGTGCCAGCAGCTATACAGGGAACGGCGGCTACACCTTC. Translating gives CASSYTGNGGYTF.

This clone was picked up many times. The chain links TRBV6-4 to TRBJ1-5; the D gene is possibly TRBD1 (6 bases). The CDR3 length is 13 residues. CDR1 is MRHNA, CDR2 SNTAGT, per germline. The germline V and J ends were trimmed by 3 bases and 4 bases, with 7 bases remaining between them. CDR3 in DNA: TGTGCCAGCAGTGAGGGACAAAATCAGCCCCAGCATTTT. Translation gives CASSEGQNQPQHF.

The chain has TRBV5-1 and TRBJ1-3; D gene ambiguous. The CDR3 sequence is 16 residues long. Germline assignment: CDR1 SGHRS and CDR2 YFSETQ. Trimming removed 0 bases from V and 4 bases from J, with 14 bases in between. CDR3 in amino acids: CASSLALVETGNTIYF. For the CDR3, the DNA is TGCGCCAGCAGCTTGGCCTTGGTAGAAACCGGAAACACCATATATTTT. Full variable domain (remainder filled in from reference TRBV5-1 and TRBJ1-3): KAGVTQTPRYLIKTRGQQVTLSCSPISGHRSVSWYQQTPGQGLQFLFEYFSETQRNKGNFPGRFSGRQFSNSRSEMNVSTLELGDSALYLCASSLALVETGNTIYFGEGSWLTVV.

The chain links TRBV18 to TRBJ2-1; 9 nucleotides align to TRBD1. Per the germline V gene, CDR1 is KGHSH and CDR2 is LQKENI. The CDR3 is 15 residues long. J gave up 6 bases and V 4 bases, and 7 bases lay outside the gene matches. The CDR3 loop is CASSRAGDRVNEQFF. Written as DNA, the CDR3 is TGTGCCAGCTCACGGGCTGGGGACAGGGTCAATGAGCAGTTCTTC.

The chain's CDR3 is CASSPAPSGITDTQYF. The CDR3 DNA follows: TGTGCCAGCAGCCCTGCGCCTAGCGGGATCACAGATACGCAGTATTTT. V is TRBV5-6 and J is TRBJ2-3, with 9 bases lining up with TRBD2. The V and J ends lost 4 bases and 2 bases, in that order; junction bases with no gene match: 8. The CDR3 totals 16 residues. The V gene's germline CDR1 is SGHDT and CDR2 YYEEEE.

The CDR3 coding sequence is TGTGCCAGCAGCGCCGGGACTAGCGGGAGAGGGCACAATGAGCAGTTCTTC. Its translation is CASSAGTSGRGHNEQFF. The chain uses TRBV7-2 and TRBJ2-1; 14 nucleotides line up with TRBD2. The V segment lost 5 bases and the J segment 5 bases; nucleotides outside the gene matches: 8. Germline CDR1 and CDR2: SGHTA and FQGNSA. The CDR3 has 17 amino acids.

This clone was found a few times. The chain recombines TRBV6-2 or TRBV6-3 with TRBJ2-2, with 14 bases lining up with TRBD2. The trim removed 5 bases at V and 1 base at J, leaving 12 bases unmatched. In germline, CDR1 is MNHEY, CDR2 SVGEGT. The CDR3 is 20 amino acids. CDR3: CASSHKPGTSGSRNTGELFF. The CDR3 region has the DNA TGTGCCAGCAGTCACAAACCGGGGACTAGCGGGAGTCGGAACACCGGGGAGCTGTTTTTT.

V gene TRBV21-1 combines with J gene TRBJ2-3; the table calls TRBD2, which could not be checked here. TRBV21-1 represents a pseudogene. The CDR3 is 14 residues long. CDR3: CAETLGLVTDTQYF. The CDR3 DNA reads TGTGCCGAAACTCTCGGACTAGTCACAGATACGCAGTATTTT.

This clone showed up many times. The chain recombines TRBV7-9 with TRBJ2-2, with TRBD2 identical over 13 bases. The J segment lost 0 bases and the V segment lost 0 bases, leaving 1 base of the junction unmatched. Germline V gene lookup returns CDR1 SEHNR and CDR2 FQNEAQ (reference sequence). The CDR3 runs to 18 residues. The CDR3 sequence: CASSLAGTSGTNTGELFF. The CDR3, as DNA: TGTGCCAGCAGCTTAGCCGGGACTAGCGGGACGAACACCGGGGAGCTGTTTTTT.

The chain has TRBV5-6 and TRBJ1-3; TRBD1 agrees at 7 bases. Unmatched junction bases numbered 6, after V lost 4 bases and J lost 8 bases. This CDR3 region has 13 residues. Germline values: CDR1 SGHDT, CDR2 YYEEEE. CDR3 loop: CASSATGTDTIYF. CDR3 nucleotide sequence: TGTGCCAGCAGCGCGACAGGGACGGACACCATATATTTT.

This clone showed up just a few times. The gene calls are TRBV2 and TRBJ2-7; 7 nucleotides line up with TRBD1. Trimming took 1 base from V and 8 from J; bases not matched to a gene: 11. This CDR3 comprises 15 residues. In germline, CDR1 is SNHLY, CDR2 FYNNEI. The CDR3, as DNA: TGTGCCAGCAGTGAAGGGCAACCGGGACAGTATAAGCAGTACGTC. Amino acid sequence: CASSEGQPGQYKQYV.

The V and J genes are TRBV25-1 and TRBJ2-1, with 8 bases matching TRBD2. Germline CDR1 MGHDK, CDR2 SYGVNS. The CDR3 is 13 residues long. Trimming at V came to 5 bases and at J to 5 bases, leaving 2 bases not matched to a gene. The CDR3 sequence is CASSLLADNEQFF. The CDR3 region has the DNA TGTGCCAGCAGTCTACTAGCGGACAATGAGCAGTTCTTC.

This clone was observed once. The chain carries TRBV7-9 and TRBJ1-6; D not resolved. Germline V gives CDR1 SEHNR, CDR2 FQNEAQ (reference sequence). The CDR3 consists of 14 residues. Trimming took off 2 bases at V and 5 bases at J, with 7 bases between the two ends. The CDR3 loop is CASSLRGNNSPLHF. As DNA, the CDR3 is TGTGCCAGCAGCTTACGGGGTAATAATTCACCCCTCCACTTT.

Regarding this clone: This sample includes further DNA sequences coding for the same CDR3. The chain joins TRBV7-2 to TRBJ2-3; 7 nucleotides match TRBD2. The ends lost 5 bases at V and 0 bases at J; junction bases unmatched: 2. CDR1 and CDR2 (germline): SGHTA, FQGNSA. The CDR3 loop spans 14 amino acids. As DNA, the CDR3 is TGTGCCAGCAGCCTTAGCGGGAGCACAGATACGCAGTATTTT. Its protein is CASSLSGSTDTQYF. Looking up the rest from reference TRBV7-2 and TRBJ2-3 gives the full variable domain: GAGVSQSPSNKVTEKGKDVELRCDPISGHTALYWYRQSLGQGLEFLIYFQGNSAPDKSGLPSDRFSAERTGGSVSTLTIQRTQQEDSAVYLCASSLSGSTDTQYFGPGTRLTVL.